The sequence of this T cell receptor beta chain was determined in a study of response to subunit inactivated influenza vaccine. Germline V lookup: CDR1 KGHSH, CDR2 LQKENI. V shed 4 bases and J 9 bases; nucleotides not matched to a gene: 5. The CDR3 covers 13 residues. Whole-study results and caveats: It was the authors' suggestion that each seasonal influenza vaccination recruits few new T cells.

This clonotype was seen a handful of times. Its antigen is undetermined. Using its own MiXCR run on the RT-PCR reads, TCRdb lists one record per CDR3 protein. The data show 750,000 to 850,000 distinct CDR3 sequences, less than 20% seen once. The source of this sequence is a man in his forties or fifties who received an inactivated influenza vaccine. The specimen comprised PBMCs from blood, sampled about 5 days after vaccination. The chain couples TRBV18 to TRBJ2-1, with TRBD1 matching 8 bases. CDR3 nucleotide sequence: TGTGCCAGCTCACAGACAGGGGTTCCTGAGCAGTTCTTC. As protein: CASSQTGVPEQFF.